This T cell receptor (beta chain) was profiled in a study of cytomegalovirus exposure and HLA in healthy donors (dated by TCRdb to 2017 to 2019). Regarding the study in general: An earlier analysis of roughly 570 of the donors reported 276 Gb of sequence data and around 100 million unique TCR beta sequences obtained from around 180 million T cells. Approximately 300 gigabases of sequencing data and around 87 million unique TCR sequences were included in an early release covering 550 to 800 HLA-typed donors. Of the roughly 400 genotyped donors, over 70% fell in the genetic ancestry cluster associated with self-reported Caucasian donors. The study aimed to test whether cataloging public T cell receptors could reveal signatures of past pathogen exposure. The study used immunosequencing to profile the T cell repertoires of approximately 690 subjects and linked those repertoires to cytomegalovirus serostatus. A separate validation cohort of approximately 130 different subjects was used in addition to the roughly 670-subject first cohort. To predict cytomegalovirus infection status, the study brought together high-throughput TCR immunosequencing, statistical association of individual TCRs with disease status, and machine learning. A later analysis re-analyzed previously published TCR beta repertoires from 550 to 700 donors and added high-resolution HLA genotyping to study TCR occurrence patterns. In the later analysis, no new phenotypic data were used to find candidate immune exposures; instead, reliance was placed on TCR beta sequences and their occurrence across donors. An earlier analysis of fewer than 750 of the donors used high-throughput TCR beta sequencing to judge whether each TCR beta V gene segment behaved as functional or pseudogenic. Donor age, sex, ethnicity and CMV serostatus were compiled together with the repertoire data. A later genetic analysis took genome-wide SNP genotypes for about 65% of the 666 donors and used that subset as a discovery cohort. Every repertoire in the discovery cohort had been generated on one and the same sequencing platform. HLA typing covered class I and class II loci at four-digit resolution. The number of donors typed differed by locus, with 629-630 for A, B, C, DRB1 and DQB1, roughly 520 for DQA1, 600 to 610 for DPA1, and some 440 for DPB1. Because of strong linkage in the cohort, roughly five DR-DQ haplotypes were treated as single units for association and clustering. On average, roughly 250,000 unique TCR beta nucleotide sequences were sequenced per donor among a few hundred genotyped donors of the cohort, with roughly 18% of those sequences being non-productive. The paper's findings and limits, for the study overall: A later analysis associated 16,951 TCR beta sequences with specific HLA alleles at a false discovery rate of 0.05. Only TCR beta chains were sequenced in this cohort, and the absence of alpha or paired-chain data limited detectable features. Compared with equally common non-associated chains, HLA-associated TCR beta chains in a later analysis were more clonally expanded and had lower generation probabilities. Several of the top co-occurrence clusters appeared to be linked to parvovirus B19, influenza, CMV and Epstein-Barr virus, according to a later analysis. A further reported finding was that TCR beta sequences accurately predicted the HLA-A and HLA-B alleles for most subjects in the first cohort. A group of highly shared sequence variants was considered likely to be a technical artifact of the sequencing pipeline. Linkage disequilibrium might explain the correlated functional status among segregating V segments, but an unknown experimental factor could not be ruled out. The classifier was reported to diagnose cytomegalovirus status with high specificity and sensitivity in both the original cohort and the validation cohort. In the study, approximately 160 TCR beta chains were listed as associated with cytomegalovirus. Three of the identified cytomegalovirus-associated TCR beta chains were confirmed in vitro to be specific for cytomegalovirus antigens. A later analysis found that TCR association rates varied across HLA loci, with DRB1 alleles showing the most associated TCRs and HLA-C alleles the fewest. In a later genetic analysis, a missense DCLRE1C variant was associated with V-gene and J-gene trimming of TCR beta chains, and the association was replicated in an independent cohort. The only immune exposure information available for the cohort was CMV serostatus. Because some donors lacked HLA typing at each locus, the association tests relied only on the typed subset. Some IMGT-functional V segments, including TRBV6-2 and TRBV6-3, could not be told apart with the 87-base-pair reads, so those segments were excluded. In an earlier analysis of 587 of the donors, most TCR beta V segments appeared in productive rearrangements about 87% or about 30% of the time, broadly matching IMGT annotations. Presence/absence analyses assumed roughly uniform sequencing depth across donors, an assumption that may not hold. When HLA alleles, especially DR and DQ, strongly co-occurred, attributing TCR associations to individual alleles was difficult. While some public TCRs were present in many individuals, most TCR sequences turned up only very rarely across donors. According to the authors, the approach could potentially be generalized to other disease states and immunological phenotypes. In a later analysis, most CMV-associated TCR beta chains were found to appear HLA-restricted, with HLA associations seemingly driven largely by CMV exposure. Because counts were too low, roughly 17 rarely observed V segments, including chromosome 9 orphons, were left out of the earlier analysis of 587 of the donors. In a later genetic analysis, fewer N-insertions in productive TCRs were reported among donors in an Asian-associated ancestry cluster than the approximately 630-donor mean.

The CDR3 runs 12 amino acids, cysteine and phenylalanine included. Here the CDR3 DNA is all that survives: 36 bases in frame from base 1. Trimming removed 3 bases from V and 3 bases from J; the gene matches leave 2 bases unexplained. The germline V gene gives CDR1 as SQVTM and CDR2 as ANQGSEA. In total, over 600 healthy bone marrow donors made up the cohort. All cohort members were sampled while nominally healthy, although unrecorded immune exposures were likely present. The donor was CMV seronegative and belonged to the group of under 400 seronegative cohort members. A peripheral blood sample was provided by each donor, and peripheral blood mononuclear cells were used for TCR beta sequencing. Genomic DNA was extracted from the blood cell samples with the Qiagen DNeasy Blood Extraction Kit. Comment on this clone: This receptor's antigen is unknown. Base qualities are not at hand, and no much larger clone is one base apart.

The library relied on the immunoSEQ multiplex PCR assay. For the multiplex PCR, a mixture combining 60 forward primers for TCR Vbeta segments and 13 reverse primers for TCR Jbeta segments was used. The CDR3 region of rearranged TCR beta genes was amplified from genomic DNA by a multiplex PCR assay. The Illumina HiSeq System was used to sequence the amplified TCR beta libraries as 87-base-pair reads. The original methods were these. A later analysis tallied 75 million to 95 million unique TCR beta chains across the 666 repertoires, and about 10 million of those chains were shared by two or more donors. To remove PCR and sequencing errors, raw reads were error-corrected and collapsed into unique sequences using a nearest-neighbor algorithm that merged closely related sequences. To assign V, D and J gene segments, CDR3 sequences were aligned to IMGT reference sequences. Each retained sequence needed at least a six-nucleotide match to both a V gene segment and a J gene segment. Rearrangements were classified as productive when the CDR3 lacked stop codons and remained in frame with V and J, and all other rearrangements were classified as non-productive. Following IMGT convention, CDR3 was defined as the stretch from the second conserved V-encoded cysteine to the conserved J-encoded phenylalanine. The earlier analysis of about 590 of the donors excluded sequences that lacked an unambiguous match to a single V gene segment. In an earlier analysis of approximately 610 of the donors, V segments were called functional above 56.7% productive rearrangements and were called segregating when the between-donor standard deviation exceeded 5%. A statistical classification framework was built for diagnosing cytomegalovirus status from the catalog of TCR beta chain sequences. In a later analysis, TCR nucleotide sequences were compared against IMGT/GENE-DB human TR gene sequences so that V and J genes could be assigned. Using the TCRdist pipeline, a later analysis assigned CDR3 sequences along with most-parsimonious VDJ recombination scenarios. In a later analysis, each TCR beta chain was defined by its CDR3 amino acid sequence together with its V-gene family, and reads without a unique V-gene family were excluded. A later analysis removed 592 highly shared, low-generation-probability nucleotide sequences to deal with suspected cross-contamination and a sequencing artifact. For each public chain, a later analysis derived a clonal expansion index from normalized ranks of inferred template counts within each repertoire. Generation probabilities in a later analysis came from a VDJ recombination model fitted to out-of-frame rearrangements, and those results were checked against IGoR. In a later analysis, hypergeometric tests were used to score TCR-TCR, TCR-HLA and TCR-CMV co-occurrence, with a repertoire-size bias correction applied to TCR pairs. To estimate false discovery rates, a later analysis permuted the HLA or CMV assignments 20 times. A later analysis grouped co-occurring TCRs with DBSCAN, adding TCRdist sequence similarity when clustering within HLA-allele-positive subsets. Co-occurrence clustering excluded repertoires with fewer than 30,000 or more than 120,000 public chains, plus five with anomalous nucleotide sharing. In TCRdb, the immuneACCESS table is reduced to in-frame sequences with V and J assigned. These tables do not hold every clone; where another copy was compared, an unresolved V gene accounts for under half, and the others remain unexplained. The DNA gave D and trimming, while V, J and clone size come from that table. For this sample the table gives some 150,000 clones, of which roughly 83% were detected only once. Approximately 1.5% of the sample is held by the ten biggest clonotypes.

The rearrangement combines TRBV29-1 with TRBJ2-7, with 7 bases matching TRBD1. The sequence was collected from a young woman in good health and CMV-seronegative. Sequenced input: PBMCs. The bases are TGCAGCGTTGAGCAGGGGGACTACGAGCAGTACTTC. Translated, it gives CSVEQGDYEQYF.